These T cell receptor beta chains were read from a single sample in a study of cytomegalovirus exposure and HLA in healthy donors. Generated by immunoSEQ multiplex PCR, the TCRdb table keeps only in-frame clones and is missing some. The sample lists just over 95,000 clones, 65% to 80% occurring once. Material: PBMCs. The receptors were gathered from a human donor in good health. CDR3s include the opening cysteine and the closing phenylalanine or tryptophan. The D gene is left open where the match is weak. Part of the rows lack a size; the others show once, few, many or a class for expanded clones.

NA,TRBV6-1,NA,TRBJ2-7,TGTGCCAGCAGTGATTTGGCAGGGACCTACGAGCAGTACTTC,CASSDLAGTYEQYF
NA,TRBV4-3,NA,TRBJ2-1,TGCGCCAGCAGCCAAGACATGAGCGTTCTGTTCTTC,CASSQDMSVLFF
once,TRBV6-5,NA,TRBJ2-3,TGTGCCAGCAGCCGCGGACAGACCACAGATACGCAGTATTTT,CASSRGQTTDTQYF
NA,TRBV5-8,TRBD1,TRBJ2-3,TGTGCCAGCAGCCCCGGACAGGGAACAGATACGCAGTATTTT,CASSPGQGTDTQYF
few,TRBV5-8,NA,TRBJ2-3,TGTGCCAGCAGCCGATCACAAATACTATTACCAACAGATACGCAGTATTTT,CASSRSQILLPTDTQYF
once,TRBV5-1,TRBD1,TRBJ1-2,TGCGCCAGCAGCTCACGAACCAGGGGGGTTAACTATGGCTACACCTTC,CASSSRTRGVNYGYTF
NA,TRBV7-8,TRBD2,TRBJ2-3,TGTGCCAGCAGCCGGGACCCAAGACTAGCGGGGGTGACAGATACGCAGTATTTT,CASSRDPRLAGVTDTQYF
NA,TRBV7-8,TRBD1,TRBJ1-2,TGTGCCAGCACCCGGGACAGGACTAACTATGGCTACACCTTC,CASTRDRTNYGYTF
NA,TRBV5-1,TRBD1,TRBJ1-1,TGCGCCAGCAGCTTGGGGGACAGGGTCACTGAAGCTTTCTTT,CASSLGDRVTEAFF
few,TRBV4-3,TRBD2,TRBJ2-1,TGCGCCAGCAGCCAAGACGGGGGGAGGCGGTCCTACAATGAGCAGTTCTTC,CASSQDGGRRSYNEQFF
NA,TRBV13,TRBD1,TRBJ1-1,TGTGCCAGCAGCTTGGTAGGGGGCATCCCTGAAGCTTTCTTT,CASSLVGGIPEAFF
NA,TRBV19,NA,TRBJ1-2,TGTGCCAGTAGTATCGAGGGTAACTATGGCTACACCTTC,CASSIEGNYGYTF
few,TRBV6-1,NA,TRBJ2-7,TGTGCCAGCAGTGAGAGACCGTGGGGCATGCAGTACTTC,CASSERPWGMQYF
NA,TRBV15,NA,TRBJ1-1,TGTGCCACCAGCATCCGCAGGGCCACTGAAGCTTTCTTT,CATSIRRATEAFF
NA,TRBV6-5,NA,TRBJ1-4,TGTGCCAGCAGTTCGCAAGGAGGTGAAAAACTGTTTTTT,CASSSQGGEKLFF
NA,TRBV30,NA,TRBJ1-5,TGTGCCTGGAGTGTCGGGGGAATAAGCCAGCCCCAGCATTTT,CAWSVGGISQPQHF
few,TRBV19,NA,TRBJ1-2,TGTGCCAGTAGTATGGGGCGGGACGCTAACTATGGCTACACCTTC,CASSMGRDANYGYTF
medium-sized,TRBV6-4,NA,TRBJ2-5,TGTGCCAGCAGTGACTCAGCGGAGCCGCAAGAGACCCAGTACTTC,CASSDSAEPQETQYF
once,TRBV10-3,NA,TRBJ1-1,TGTGCCATCAGTGAGTCGGCGGCTGAAGCTTTCTTT,CAISESAAEAFF